The 2 T cell receptor delta chains below all came from one sample that was sequenced in a study of gamma-delta T cells after stem cell transplantation. TCRdb re-identified clones in the RT-PCR reads via CATT. This repertoire includes several delta-chain clones. Sequences were obtained from gamma-delta T cells. The receptors here all came from a human donor. It is not recorded whose cells these are; they may come from a transplant donor. This table probably holds off-target reads from a library built for another chain.

CDR3 bases: TGTGCCTGTGACCATATACGAGCCGGGGGATACCCCTGGGACACCCGACAGATGTTTTTC. Its protein is CACDHIRAGGYPWDTRQMFF. The rearrangement joins TRDV2 to TRDJ3; 9 bases fit TRDD3. Unmatched junction bases numbered 13, after V lost 3 bases and J lost 2 bases. The CDR3 extends over 20 amino acids. The germline gives CDR1 GEAIGNYY, CDR2 EKD.

The CDR3 coding sequence is TGTGCCTGTGACTCGCTACGGGGAAGGGGCGATAAACTCATCTTT. It encodes CACDSLRGRGDKLIF. The chain links TRDV2 to TRDJ1; perhaps TRDD3 as D (5 bases). The CDR3 sequence is 15 residues long. Trimming stripped 3 bases from V and 4 bases from J, with 17 bases between. Germline lookup yields CDR1 GEAIGNYY and CDR2 EKD.